This T cell receptor (beta chain) was recorded in a study of T cells in Graves' hyperthyroidism and ophthalmopathy. Study-level information: Before treatment of any kind, peripheral blood was taken at initial diagnosis. Regarding the study as a whole: Most thyroid-expanded clonotypes above 0.001 were also found in blood. In simple terms, a model built on 13 V-J features told ophthalmopathy apart from stable hyperthyroidism.

TCR beta CDR3 sequences were amplified from RNA transcripts. With the HTBI primer set, the TCR CDR3 went through a first round of RT-PCR. TCRdb reprocessed the multiplex PCR reads with MiXCR, giving one entry per CDR3 protein. Of hundreds of thousands of distinct CDR3 sequences detected, roughly 17% appear once; the ten largest clones hold 3.8%. This clonotype appeared a few times. Its target is not known. Trimming took 3 bases from V and 6 from J; bases not matched to a gene: 7. The CDR3 consists of 14 residues. Germline V gene data show CDR1 as DFQATT and CDR2 as SNEGSKA (reference sequence). The receptor comes from a woman younger than 45 with Graves' hyperthyroidism. The sequencing input was blood. The rearrangement joins TRBV20-1 to TRBJ1-5; 8 nucleotides line up with TRBD1. The CDR3 DNA sequence: TGCAGTGCTAGGGATAACAGGGGGAGTCAGCCCCAGCATTTT. Protein sequence: CSARDNRGSQPQHF.